The 9 T cell receptor beta chains presented below share a single source sample, sequenced in a study of T cells in Graves' hyperthyroidism and ophthalmopathy. RNA transcripts provided the source from which TCR beta CDR3 regions were amplified. The HTBI primer set served for first-round RT-PCR of the TCR CDR3. Using its own MiXCR run on the multiplex PCR reads, TCRdb lists one record per CDR3 protein. The sample shows approximately 400,000 distinct CDR3 sequences, more than 12% of them seen only once. Sequencing was carried out using blood. Every receptor here comes from a woman aged 30 to 39 with Graves' ophthalmopathy.

This clonotype showed up many times. The V call is TRBV20-1, the J call TRBJ2-3; D remains unclear. The CDR3 spans 15 residues. Trimming pared 1 base from V and 5 bases from J, leaving 16 bases between. CDR1 is DFQATT and CDR2 is SNEGSKA in the germline V gene (reference sequence). The CDR3 protein is CSARAGSPGGDTQYF. The CDR3 coding sequence is TGCAGTGCTAGAGCCGGTTCGCCCGGCGGAGATACGCAGTATTTT.

There are many counts of this clonotype. The chain employs TRBV5-1 and TRBJ1-5; D not certain. Trimming removed 6 bases at V and 1 base at J, with 11 bases between. CDR1 is SGHRS and CDR2 is YFSETQ in the germline V gene. The CDR3 is 14 residues long. CDR3 residues: CASMRGWSNQPQHF. CDR3 nucleotides: TGCGCCAGCATGCGGGGATGGAGCAATCAGCCCCAGCATTTT.

The sample holds many counts of this clonotype. The V and J genes are TRBV7-9 and TRBJ2-7; D is unresolved. Germline lookup yields CDR1 SEHNR and CDR2 FQNEAQ (reference sequence). This CDR3 region has 12 residues. Deletions cut 6 bases from V and 1 base from J, with 7 bases between. The CDR3 loop reads CASSPNSYEQYF. For the CDR3, the DNA is TGTGCCAGCAGTCCGAATTCCTACGAGCAGTACTTC.

In this sample, this clonotype turned up many times. The chain couples TRBV2 to TRBJ2-7; possibly TRBD2 for D (6 bases). Trimming cost V 4 bases and J 7 bases, with 14 bases left between them. Per the germline V gene, CDR1 is SNHLY and CDR2 is FYNNEI. The CDR3 runs to 13 residues. The CDR3 is CASSGVGGLEQYF. The CDR3 DNA sequence: TGTGCCAGCAGTGGGGTGGGGGGACTGGAGCAGTACTTC.

CDR3 coding DNA: TGTGCCAGCAGCGCTTCAGGGGGGATTTCCTATAATTCACCCCTCCACTTT. Translating gives CASSASGGISYNSPLHF. The genes are TRBV9 and TRBJ1-6; 7 bases align to TRBD1. The germline V gene encodes CDR1 SGDLS and CDR2 YYNGEE. The CDR3 spans 17 residues. V was pared by 3 bases and J by 1 base, with 7 bases of the junction left unmatched.

In the case of this clonotype: A much larger clone sits a single nucleotide away, making a read error possible. The CDR3 loop is CASSEDEQGALQGYTF. The CDR3 DNA reads TGTGCCAGCAGTGAAGATGAACAGGGGGCGCTTCAGGGCTACACCTTC. J is TRBJ1-2 and V is TRBV2; 9 nucleotides line up with TRBD1. The CDR3 consists of 16 residues. Trimming removed 1 base from V and 8 bases from J; junction bases left unmatched: 11. In germline, CDR1 is SNHLY, CDR2 FYNNEI.

This clonotype occurred a few times. The junction and the germline gene differ at one end; a read error may be behind it. V is TRBV6-1 and J is TRBJ2-7; 8 positions agree with TRBD2. The CDR3 runs to 14 residues. In germline, CDR1 is MNHNS, CDR2 SASEGT. The CDR3 nucleotides are TGTGCCAGCAGTTCTGGGACTAGAAACTACGAGCTGTACTTC. It encodes CASSSGTRNYELYF.

Ten or more counts support this clonotype. V and J are TRBV30 and TRBJ1-1; possible D gene TRBD1, 5 bases. This CDR3 contains 14 residues. The germline V gene encodes CDR1 GTSNPN and CDR2 SVGIG (reference sequence). The V end lost 0 bases, the J end lost 1 base, and 9 bases lay between the germline ends. The chain's CDR3 is CAWSVGRGNTEAFF. CDR3 sequence (DNA): TGTGCCTGGAGTGTGGGGAGGGGGAACACTGAAGCTTTCTTT.

This clonotype was recorded at least ten times. The rearrangement links TRBV15 to TRBJ1-1, with TRBD1 matching 9 bases. The CDR3 is 14 amino acids. The trim removed 1 base at V and 5 bases at J, leaving 2 bases unmatched. Per the germline V gene, CDR1 is LNHNV and CDR2 is YYDKDF (reference sequence). The CDR3 region is CATSRGDRETEAFF. CDR3 coding DNA: TGTGCCACCAGCAGAGGGGACAGGGAGACTGAAGCTTTCTTT. Full variable domain (missing parts from reference TRBV15 and TRBJ1-1): DAMVIQNPRYQVTQFGKPVTLSCSQTLNHNVMYWYQQKSSQAPKLLFHYYDKDFNNEADTPDNFQSRRPNTSFCFLDIRSPGLGDTAMYLCATSRGDRETEAFFGQGTRLTVV.